Listed below are T cell receptor beta chains from one sample, sequenced in a study of CD4 T cells in relation to SARS-CoV-2 and coronaviruses. The protocol was immunoSEQ multiplex PCR, while the TCRdb copy is restricted to in-frame clones and leaves out a portion. In the table there are approximately 50,000 clones, under 95% of which are singletons. Sequenced input: naive CD4+ T cells from PBMCs. The receptors here all came from an adult with COVID-19. Each CDR3 is given with its conserved first and last residue. The D gene is left open where the match is weak. Size values are once, few and many counts, or a class for expanded clones, and some rows have none.

v_gene	j_gene	d_gene	abundance	CDR3nt	CDR3aa
TRBV7-2	TRBJ2-7	.	.	TGTGCCAGCAGCTTAGGCCCGGGGTACCTTTGGGTCGAGCAGTACTTC	CASSLGPGYLWVEQYF
TRBV18	TRBJ1-1	.	.	TGTGCCAGCTCACCACTAAAGAACATGCAGAACACTGAAGCTTTCTTT	CASSPLKNMQNTEAFF
TRBV13	TRBJ1-2	.	.	TGTGCCAGCAGCGAGACTCGCGACTATGGCTACACCTTC	CASSETRDYGYTF
TRBV5-8	TRBJ1-2	TRBD1	.	TGTGCCAGCAGCCTCGGGACAGAGATAGCTAACTATGGCTACACCTTC	CASSLGTEIANYGYTF
TRBV19	TRBJ2-5	.	.	TGTGCCAGTAGTATCGCCCGACGGGAGACCCAGTACTTC	CASSIARRETQYF
TRBV19	TRBJ2-4	.	.	TGTGCCAGTAGAGGTAAAGCCAAAAACATTCAGTACTTC	CASRGKAKNIQYF
TRBV30	TRBJ2-4	.	.	TGTGCCTGGAGTCCAGGCATACTAAACATTCAGTACTTC	CAWSPGILNIQYF
TRBV7-8	TRBJ2-7	TRBD2	.	TGTGCCAGCAGCTTAGCGTTAAGTACTAGCGGGAGGCGCGAGCAGTACTTC	CASSLALSTSGRREQYF
TRBV2	TRBJ1-4	.	.	TGTGCCAGCATGAGGGCAGTTTCAAATGAAAAACTGTTTTTT	CASMRAVSNEKLFF
TRBV19	TRBJ2-3	.	.	TGTGCCAGTATCCAGGCAGATACGCAGTATTTT	CASIQADTQYF
TRBV5-1	TRBJ1-5	TRBD1	.	TGCGCCAGCAGCTTGGGAGGGACAGGGGAGAAGCCCCAGCATTTT	CASSLGGTGEKPQHF
TRBV3-1/TRBV3-2	TRBJ2-2	.	.	TGTGCCAGCAGCCAAGATTTTTCTTTCAGCGGGACAGAAAACACCGGGGAGCTGTTTTTT	CASSQDFSFSGTENTGELFF
TRBV24-1	TRBJ2-7	.	once	TGTGCCACCAGTGATTTGCGGGGTGAGAAGGACTTC	CATSDLRGEKDF
TRBV28	TRBJ2-7	.	few	TGTGCCACCGTACGGACAGAACCCTACGAGCAGTACTTC	CATVRTEPYEQYF
TRBV6-4	TRBJ1-5	.	.	TGTGCCAGCAGTGTGCAGCATGGTCAGCCCCAGCATTTT	CASSVQHGQPQHF
TRBV6-5	TRBJ2-5	TRBD1	once	TGTGCCAGCACTAAAGACAGGGTACAAGAGACCCAGTACTTC	CASTKDRVQETQYF
TRBV19	TRBJ2-3	TRBD2	.	TGTGCCAGTAGTGCGACTAGCGGGAGAGGGCATACGCAGTATTTT	CASSATSGRGHTQYF
TRBV13	TRBJ2-1	TRBD2	.	TGTGCCAGTTATCCGGGACTAGCGGTTTACAATGAGCAGTTCTTC	CASYPGLAVYNEQFF
TRBV11-3	TRBJ2-2	TRBD2	.	TGTGCCAGCAGCTCGCTAGCGGGCGGGGAGCTGTTTTTT	CASSSLAGGELFF
TRBV28	TRBJ2-3	TRBD2	.	TGTGCCAGCACATCGGGAGGGAGCACAGATACGCAGTATTTT	CASTSGGSTDTQYF
TRBV6-5	TRBJ1-5	.	.	TGTGCCAGCAGTTACCGCAGGGGAGGCAATCAGCCCCAGCATTTT	CASSYRRGGNQPQHF
TRBV5-1	TRBJ2-5	.	.	TGCGCCAGCAGCTCAGGAGGGGAGACCCAGTACTTC	CASSSGGETQYF
TRBV7-2	TRBJ2-1	.	.	TGTGCCAGCAGCTTAGCGGTCTACAATGAGCAGTTCTTC	CASSLAVYNEQFF
TRBV7-3	TRBJ1-1	TRBD1	.	TGTGCCAGCAGCTTAGACCGGGACAGTGAAGCTTTCTTT	CASSLDRDSEAFF
TRBV2	TRBJ1-4	.	.	TGTGCCAGCAGTGGGGACGGGAATGAAAAACTGTTTTTT	CASSGDGNEKLFF
TRBV7-8	TRBJ1-4	.	.	TGTGCCAGCAGCTTACCCTACCAGGGTAATGAAAAACTGTTTTTT	CASSLPYQGNEKLFF
TRBV9	TRBJ2-3	TRBD2	.	TGTGCCAGCAGCGTCGAACTAGCGGGAGTGGGGCAGTATTTT	CASSVELAGVGQYF
TRBV5-1	TRBJ1-2	.	.	TGCGCCAGCAGCCCGAGTTTTGGGTCAAACTATGGCTACACCTTC	CASSPSFGSNYGYTF
TRBV18	TRBJ2-1	.	.	TGTGCCAGCTCACTAATGCTACGGGTTACAATGAAGAGAAGCGATGAGCAGTTCTTC	CASSLMLRVTMKRSDEQFF
TRBV11-1	TRBJ2-5	TRBD1	.	TGTGCCAGCAGCAAGGACAGGGAAGAGACCCAGTACTTC	CASSKDREETQYF
TRBV4-3	TRBJ2-3	.	.	TGCGCCAGCAGCCAAGATCGTAGCACAGATACGCAGTATTTT	CASSQDRSTDTQYF
TRBV27	TRBJ2-7	.	.	TGTGCCAGCAGTTTGTATAGAGGCAGCGACTACGAGCAGTACTTC	CASSLYRGSDYEQYF
TRBV27	TRBJ2-7	.	.	TGTGCCAGCAGTTCCCGAGATACCCCCTACGAGCAGTACTTC	CASSSRDTPYEQYF
TRBV2	TRBJ2-5	.	.	TGTGCCAGCAGTGAAAACTTAGAACTGGGGGAGACCCAGTACTTC	CASSENLELGETQYF
TRBV5-1	TRBJ2-4	.	.	TGCGCCAGCAGCCTCTCGGGACAAGAAAACATTCAGTACTTC	CASSLSGQENIQYF
TRBV23-1	TRBJ1-1	.	.	TGCGCCAGCATCAGCCACATGAACACTGAAGCTTTCTTT	CASISHMNTEAFF
TRBV5-1	TRBJ2-1	.	.	TGCGCCAGCAGCTTGGGGACTTACAATGAGCAGTTCTTC	CASSLGTYNEQFF
TRBV28	TRBJ2-4	.	.	TGTGCCAGCAGCCAGCACCCATCTGGACAGCAAGCCAAAAACATTCAGTACTTC	CASSQHPSGQQAKNIQYF
TRBV9	TRBJ2-1	TRBD2	.	TGTGCCAGCAGCCTCGCGGGACTAGCGGGAGCGAGTGAGCAGTTCTTC	CASSLAGLAGASEQFF
TRBV5-6	TRBJ1-2	TRBD1	.	TGTGCCAGCAGCCGCCGGACAGGAGGATATAACTATGGCTACACCTTC	CASSRRTGGYNYGYTF
TRBV7-8	TRBJ2-2	TRBD1	.	TGTGCCAGCAGCTTGAGCACCGGGACAGGGTTGGGCGGGGAGCTGTTTTTT	CASSLSTGTGLGGELFF
TRBV25-1	TRBJ2-7	.	.	TGTGCCAGCAGTTATGGGGCGAGTTACGAGCAGTACTTC	CASSYGASYEQYF
TRBV7-7	TRBJ2-5	.	.	TGTGCCAGCAGCTCCAGGGTGGGAGAGACCCAGTACTTC	CASSSRVGETQYF
TRBV30	TRBJ2-1	TRBD2	once	TGTGCCTGGAGTGTCTCATGGACTAGCGGGAGAAGGAGTGAGCAGTTCTTC	CAWSVSWTSGRRSEQFF
TRBV7-8	TRBJ2-7	TRBD2	.	TGTGCCAGCAGCTTGAGACTAGCGGGAGTGCCCGCCGAGCAGTACTTC	CASSLRLAGVPAEQYF
TRBV20-1	TRBJ2-5	.	.	TGCAGTGCTAGAGTGGGAGAGACCCAGTACTTC	CSARVGETQYF
TRBV28	TRBJ2-7	.	.	TGTGCCAGCAGTTTATCTATAGGGACAACCTACGAGCAGTACTTC	CASSLSIGTTYEQYF
TRBV27	TRBJ2-1	.	.	TGTGCCAGCAGTCCTCTCCCCCCGTGGGCTAGTCATGAGCAGTTCTTC	CASSPLPPWASHEQFF
TRBV27	TRBJ2-3	.	.	TGTGCCAGCAGTCCCTCCGGGACACTCAGCACAGATACGCAGTATTTT	CASSPSGTLSTDTQYF
TRBV6-5	TRBJ2-1	TRBD2	.	TGTGCCAGCGCGGCTAGCGGGGGACGTTACAATGAGCAGTTCTTC	CASAASGGRYNEQFF
TRBV28	TRBJ1-1	.	.	TGTGCCAGCAGTTTGGGTCGGGGAAACACTGAAGCTTTCTTT	CASSLGRGNTEAFF
TRBV18	TRBJ2-4	.	.	TGTGCCAGCTCATCTACGCACCGTATTGGGAACATTCAGTACTTC	CASSSTHRIGNIQYF
TRBV6-5	TRBJ1-1	TRBD1	.	TGTGCCAGCAGTATGGGACAGCAGAACACTGAAGCTTTCTTT	CASSMGQQNTEAFF